Below, 20 T cell receptor beta chains from the same sample are listed, as sequenced in a study of T cell changes during pregnancy in multiple sclerosis (dated by TCRdb to the late 2010s). Libraries were made using the immunoSEQ multiplex PCR assay. This immuneACCESS table, as held by TCRdb, lists in-frame sequences with V and J called but not all clones. Of the missing ones, under half trace to an unresolved V gene in checked studies; the others have no known cause. Present in this sample are 50,000 to 55,000 clones, roughly 91% of which were seen just once. Clones ranked in the top ten supply 0.5% of the sample. The sequencing here drew on CD4+ T cells from peripheral blood mononuclear cells, taken in the third trimester of pregnancy. The receptors were sampled from a female donor with multiple sclerosis, enrolled in a pregnancy study.

The genes are TRBV27 and TRBJ2-3; TRBD2 matches 9 bases. The V segment lost 3 bases and the J segment 7 bases; nucleotides outside the gene matches: 5. The CDR3 loop spans 14 amino acids. CDR1 is MNHEY, CDR2 SMNVEV, per germline (reference sequence). The CDR3 region is CASSLRGGLHTQYF. The CDR3, as DNA: TGTGCCAGCAGTTTGCGGGGGGGCCTACATACGCAGTATTTT.

The chain joins TRBV5-5 to TRBJ1-6, with D uncertain. The CDR3 runs 15 residues. In germline, CDR1 is SGHKS, CDR2 YYEKEE (reference sequence). Between the trimmed V and J ends, which lost 6 bases and 7 bases, there was a span of 17 bases. This chain's CDR3 is CASIPWAGLNSPLHF. CDR3 bases: TGTGCCAGCATCCCATGGGCAGGCCTAAATTCACCCCTCCACTTT. Full variable domain (rest looked up from reference TRBV5-5 and TRBJ1-6): DAGVTQSPTHLIKTRGQQVTLRCSPISGHKSVSWYQQVLGQGPQFIFQYYEKEERGRGNFPDRFSARQFPNYSSELNVNALLLGDSALYLCASIPWAGLNSPLHFGNGTRLTVT.

The chain combines TRBV5-1 with TRBJ1-1; D remains ambiguous. Trimming pared 4 bases from V and 4 bases from J, leaving 17 bases between. The CDR3 is 15 residues long. Per germline, CDR1 SGHRS and CDR2 YFSETQ. For the CDR3, the DNA is TGCGCCAGCAGCACCGGCCCGGGGTTAAGCACTGAAGCTTTCTTT. Translating gives CASSTGPGLSTEAFF.

J is TRBJ2-5 and V is TRBV5-6; D possibly corresponds to TRBD2 (6 bases). The CDR3 runs 15 residues. V was trimmed by 4 bases and J by 5 bases, leaving 18 bases between them. Germline values: CDR1 SGHDT, CDR2 YYEEEE. The CDR3 loop reads CASSGTELASETQYF. CDR3 coding DNA: TGTGCCAGCAGCGGGACTGAGTTAGCCTCTGAGACCCAGTACTTC.

The chain carries TRBV5-4 and TRBJ2-7; TRBD1 matches at 9 bases. Germline V gene lookup returns CDR1 SGHNT and CDR2 YYREEE (reference sequence). This CDR3 is built from 13 residues. After removal of 5 bases from V and 2 bases from J, the junction contained 2 bases not matched to a gene. CDR3 region: CASSRQGAYEQYF. The CDR3 coding sequence is TGTGCCAGCAGTCGACAGGGGGCCTACGAGCAGTACTTC.

CDR3 in DNA: TGTGCTAGTGGTTTGGTATTGGACAGCCCGAACACCGGGGAGCTGTTTTTT. Translation: CASGLVLDSPNTGELFF. This chain links TRBV12-5 with TRBJ2-2, with D tentatively TRBD1 (6 bases). The CDR3 runs to 17 residues. V gave up 0 bases and J gave up 0 bases, with 11 bases separating them. Looked up from germline, CDR1 is LGHNT and CDR2 is FRNRAP.

The chain couples TRBV6-1 to TRBJ1-2; 7 bases agree with TRBD1. This CDR3 region has 13 residues. CDR1 is MNHNS and CDR2 is SASEGT in the germline V gene. With V trimmed by 6 bases and J by 6 bases, 7 bases remained unmatched. CDR3 region: CASRHETGNGYTF. Here the CDR3 DNA reads TGTGCCAGCAGACACGAGACAGGGAATGGCTACACCTTC.

The genes are TRBV7-8 and TRBJ2-1, with TRBD1 matching over 8 bases. CDR1 is SGHVS and CDR2 is FQNEAQ in the germline V gene. This CDR3 spans 15 amino acids. The J segment lost 3 bases and the V segment lost 5 bases, leaving 6 bases of the junction unmatched. The CDR3 DNA reads TGTGCCAGCAGCGCAGACAGGGGAAACTACAATGAGCAGTTCTTC. Encoded protein: CASSADRGNYNEQFF.

This sequence joins TRBV29-1 and TRBJ1-2; D perhaps matches TRBD1 (5 bases). The CDR3 consists of 14 residues. Germline values: CDR1 SQVTM, CDR2 ANQGSEA. V lost 6 bases to trimming and J lost 2 bases, with 16 bases between them. The CDR3 loop reads CSVGGRGTNYGYTF. CDR3 nucleotides: TGCAGCGTGGGAGGGCGCGGGACCAACTATGGCTACACCTTC.

This chain joins TRBV4-1 and TRBJ1-2, with a weak D call TRBD1 (5 bases). This CDR3 has 20 amino acids. V shed 1 base and J shed 5 bases, with 29 bases lying between them. In germline, CDR1 is MGHRA, CDR2 YSYEKL. In DNA, the CDR3 is TGCGCCAGCAGCCAAGTAAGGCAGTTAGTTCGTCTAAGGGAGGGGTATGGCTACACCTTC. The encoded protein is CASSQVRQLVRLREGYGYTF.

V gene TRBV7-8 combines with J gene TRBJ1-1; possible D gene TRBD1, 6 bases. This CDR3 has 17 amino acids. V was shortened by 1 base and J by 5 bases, with 20 bases between the two germline ends. Germline CDR1 is SGHVS and CDR2 is FQNEAQ. Here the CDR3 reads CASSLGVQGGWTTEAFF. The CDR3 DNA follows: TGTGCCAGCAGCTTAGGGGTACAGGGTGGATGGACTACTGAAGCTTTCTTT. The full variable domain, its missing parts supplied by reference TRBV7-8 and TRBJ1-1, is GAGVSQSPRYKVAKRGQDVALRCDPISGHVSLFWYQQALGQGPEFLTYFQNEAQLDKSGLPSDRFFAERPEGSVSTLKIQRTQQEDSAVYLCASSLGVQGGWTTEAFFGQGTRLTVV.

The V and J genes are TRBV10-3 and TRBJ2-2, with 12 bases fitting TRBD2. The CDR3 runs 16 residues. V shed 5 bases and J 4 bases; nucleotides not matched to a gene: 5. Germline V CDR1 and CDR2: ENHRY, SYGVKD. The CDR3, as DNA: TGTGCCATCAGTTCTAGCGGGGGGGTTGGCACCGGGGAGCTGTTTTTT. Protein product: CAISSSGGVGTGELFF.

The chain recombines TRBV25-1 with TRBJ2-1; D might be TRBD2 (5 bases). Trimming shortened V by 2 bases and J by 9 bases, and 20 bases separated the two germline ends. The CDR3 spans 16 residues. The germline gives CDR1 MGHDK, CDR2 SYGVNS. The chain's CDR3 is CASSEGPGRVGTEQFF. The CDR3 nucleotides read TGTGCCAGCAGTGAAGGCCCGGGAAGGGTGGGAACTGAGCAGTTCTTC.

The sample holds one count of this clone. The V and J genes are TRBV7-9 and TRBJ2-1; 8 bases are shared with TRBD2. V was pared by 4 bases and J by 3 bases, with 2 bases of the junction left unmatched. Germline CDR1 and CDR2: SEHNR and FQNEAQ (reference sequence). The CDR3 spans 14 residues. The CDR3 is CASSSGGVYNEQFF. CDR3 nucleotides: TGTGCCAGCAGCTCGGGGGGGGTCTACAATGAGCAGTTCTTC.

The chain couples TRBV2 to TRBJ1-1; a possible D gene is TRBD1 (6 bases). The CDR3 is 14 amino acids. From germline, CDR1 is SNHLY and CDR2 FYNNEI. The ends were cut back, 1 base at V and 7 bases at J, with 13 bases in the middle. CDR3 nucleotides: TGTGCCAGCAGTGAAGTCAGGGGTTTCGGTGAAGCTTTCTTT. This translates into CASSEVRGFGEAFF.

The chain recombines TRBV6-1 with TRBJ2-5, with 7 bases that match TRBD1. The trim removed 4 bases at V and 2 bases at J, leaving 4 bases unmatched. The CDR3 is 14 amino acids. From germline, CDR1 is MNHNS and CDR2 SASEGT. This CDR3 reads CASSGGQLQETQYF. In DNA, the CDR3 is TGTGCCAGCAGTGGGGGACAGTTACAAGAGACCCAGTACTTC.

The chain couples TRBV5-1 to TRBJ2-7; 10 bases line up with TRBD2. The CDR3 is 16 residues long. The ends lost 4 bases at V and 0 bases at J; junction bases unmatched: 7. In germline, CDR1 is SGHRS, CDR2 YFSETQ. The CDR3 DNA reads TGCGCCAGCAGCGGTCAGGTAGCGGGGGGCTCCTACGAGCAGTACTTC. Translated, it gives CASSGQVAGGSYEQYF.

CDR3 region: CASSLKTGRGPSNYGYTF. The CDR3, as DNA: TGTGCCAGCAGCTTAAAGACCGGTAGGGGTCCCTCTAACTATGGCTACACCTTC. The chain is built from TRBV13 and TRBJ1-2, with D tentatively TRBD1 (5 bases). CDR3 length: 18 residues. Germline lookup yields CDR1 PRHDT and CDR2 FYEKMQ (reference sequence). V was cut by 2 bases and J by 0 bases, with 19 bases left in between.

CDR3 amino acids: CASRPTSGVLETQYF. Here the CDR3 DNA reads TGCGCCAGCAGACCGACTAGCGGGGTCCTAGAGACCCAGTACTTC. The chain couples TRBV5-1 to TRBJ2-5; 11 nucleotides line up with TRBD2. V shed 5 bases and J 4 bases; nucleotides not matched to a gene: 7. This CDR3 spans 15 amino acids. The germline gives CDR1 SGHRS, CDR2 YFSETQ.

The chain joins TRBV11-3 to TRBJ1-6, with D hard to call. Deletions cut 5 bases from V and 8 bases from J, with 7 bases between. The CDR3 is 12 residues long. Per germline, CDR1 SGHNT and CDR2 YENEEA. CDR3 residues: CASSMTHSPLHF. CDR3 coding DNA: TGTGCCAGCAGCATGACACATTCACCCCTCCACTTT. Full variable domain (missing parts from reference TRBV11-3 and TRBJ1-6): EAGVVQSPRYKIIEKKQPVAFWCNPISGHNTLYWYLQNLGQGPELLIRYENEEAVDDSQLPKDRFSAERLKGVDSTLKIQPAELGDSAVYLCASSMTHSPLHFGNGTRLTVT.